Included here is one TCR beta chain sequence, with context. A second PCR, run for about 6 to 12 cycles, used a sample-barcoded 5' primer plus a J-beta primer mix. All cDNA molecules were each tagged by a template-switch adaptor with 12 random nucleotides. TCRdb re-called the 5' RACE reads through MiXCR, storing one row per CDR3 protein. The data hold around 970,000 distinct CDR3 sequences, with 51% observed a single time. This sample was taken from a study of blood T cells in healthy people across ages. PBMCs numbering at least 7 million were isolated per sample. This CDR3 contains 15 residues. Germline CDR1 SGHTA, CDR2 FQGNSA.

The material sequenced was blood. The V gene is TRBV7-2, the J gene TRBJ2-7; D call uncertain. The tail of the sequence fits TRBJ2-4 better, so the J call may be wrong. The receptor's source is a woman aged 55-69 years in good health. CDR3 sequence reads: CASSSPAAGEIIQYF. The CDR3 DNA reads TGTGCCAGCAGCTCCCCCGCGGCAGGCGAAATCATTCAGTACTTC.